In this sample, the clone carrying this T cell receptor (beta chain) turned up a few times. What it binds is unknown. A single record per CDR3 protein comes from TCRdb applying MiXCR to the 5' RACE reads. The table records around 90,000 distinct CDR3 sequences, approximately 13% of them present only once. The germline V and J ends were trimmed by 0 bases and 6 bases, with 15 bases remaining between them. This CDR3 is 15 amino acids long. Germline V lookup: CDR1 SGHVS, CDR2 FNYEAQ. This entry comes from a study of T-cell memory formation after mild COVID-19. Study context: In these data, TCR clusters were largely donor specific.

Findings and caveats of the study: Clones that contracted from day 15 to 85 were balanced CD4/CD8, while later expanders leaned CD4+.

The clonotype originates from an adult woman who had mild COVID-19 (a few samples of this study predate the infection). Cell type and time point are not known. The rearrangement links TRBV7-6 to TRBJ2-7; tentatively, D is TRBD2 (6 bases). The sequencing input was PBMCs or a T cell subset sorted from them (not recorded which). CDR3 sequence: CASSLAPGLPAEQYF. In DNA, the CDR3 is TGTGCCAGCAGCTTAGCCCCGGGACTCCCAGCCGAGCAGTACTTC.